These 27 T cell receptor beta chains were sequenced from one sample in a study of blood T cell repertoires in COVID-19 (TCRdb year 2020). Library generation was performed with the immunoSEQ multiplex PCR assay. The immuneACCESS repertoire file appears here via TCRdb, limited to in-frame rearrangements. These files lack a portion of the clones; in checked studies, under half of the deficit traces to unresolved V genes, and the cause of the others is not known. Here the sample has about 320,000 clones; about 89% occur a single time. Nearly 6.5% of the sample rests with the top ten. Material: peripheral blood. Receptors originate from a man aged 18 to 29 who had recovered from COVID-19.

The rearrangement joins TRBV27 to TRBJ1-5; 12 nucleotides align to TRBD1. The germline V gene has CDR1 MNHEY and CDR2 SMNVEV (reference sequence). This CDR3 is 20 amino acids long. V gave up 4 bases and J gave up 5 bases; unmatched junction bases: 18. This chain's CDR3 is CASSSLTGTGGYNIDQPQHF. CDR3 coding DNA: TGTGCCAGCAGTTCTCTCACCGGGACAGGGGGCTACAATATAGATCAGCCCCAGCATTTT.

The V gene is TRBV2, the J gene TRBJ1-4, with D perhaps TRBD1 (5 bases). This CDR3 spans 14 amino acids. The V end lost 4 bases, the J end lost 7 bases, and 13 bases lay between the germline ends. The germline V gene has CDR1 SNHLY and CDR2 FYNNEI. CDR3 protein: CASSGRGEGEKLFF. The CDR3 DNA follows: TGTGCCAGCAGTGGCCGGGGGGAGGGTGAAAAACTGTTTTTT. Variable domain in full (rest from reference TRBV2 and TRBJ1-4): EPEVTQTPSHQVTQMGQEVILRCVPISNHLYFYWYRQILGQKVEFLVSFYNNEISEKSEIFDDQFSVERPDGSNFTLKIRSTKLEDSAMYFCASSGRGEGEKLFFGSGTQLSVL.

This rearrangement joins TRBV2 to TRBJ2-7; D possibly corresponds to TRBD1 (6 bases). This CDR3 is built from 14 residues. Trimming took 1 base from V and 6 from J, leaving 13 bases between them. In germline, CDR1 is SNHLY, CDR2 FYNNEI. The CDR3 protein is CASSEGAGGLEQYF. CDR3 in DNA: TGTGCCAGCAGTGAAGGGGCTGGGGGCCTCGAGCAGTACTTC.

The V and J genes are TRBV3-1 (or the pseudogene TRBV3-2) and TRBJ2-5; D perhaps matches TRBD1 (7 bases). With 0 bases removed from V and 5 bases from J, the gap between germline ends came to 10 bases. From germline, CDR1 is LGHDT and CDR2 YNNKEL (reference sequence). This CDR3 contains 14 residues. Here the CDR3 DNA reads TGTGCCAGCAGCCAAGATGCAGGGGGGGAGACCCAGTACTTC. Its translation: CASSQDAGGETQYF.

The rearrangement joins TRBV6-1 to TRBJ1-5; D remains ambiguous. With 3 bases removed from V and 1 base from J, the gap between germline ends came to 13 bases. CDR1 and CDR2 from the germline V gene are MNHNS and SASEGT. This CDR3 has 16 residues. In nucleotides, the CDR3 is TGTGCCAGCAGTGATCCTCCGGGGATAAGCAATCAGCCCCAGCATTTT. Amino acids: CASSDPPGISNQPQHF.

J is TRBJ2-3 and V is TRBV30; no firm D call. This CDR3 region has 12 residues. Germline CDR1 reads GTSNPN; CDR2 reads SVGIG (reference sequence). V was trimmed by 4 bases and J by 3 bases, leaving 8 bases between them. The CDR3 DNA reads TGTGCCTGGAACTCCGGGACAGATACGCAGTATTTT. Its translation: CAWNSGTDTQYF.

This clone showed up just once. The CDR3 sequence: CASSSEQGGDEQFF. CDR3 coding DNA: TGTGCCAGCAGTTCGGAGCAGGGGGGCGATGAGCAGTTCTTC. This chain connects TRBV27 to TRBJ2-1, with D tentatively TRBD1 (7 bases). Germline values: CDR1 MNHEY, CDR2 SMNVEV (reference sequence). The ends were cut back, 4 bases at V and 8 bases at J, with 15 bases in the middle. The CDR3 contains 14 residues.

The chain carries TRBV29-1 and TRBJ2-1; the match to TRBD1 covers 11 bases. The V gene's germline CDR1 is SQVTM and CDR2 ANQGSEA. V dropped 6 bases and J dropped 3; count of bases not matched to a gene: 16. This CDR3 comprises 18 residues. The CDR3 DNA is TGCAGCGTAGAGAGGGACAGGGGGTTGTCTAGCGGCTACAATGAGCAGTTCTTC. It codes for CSVERDRGLSSGYNEQFF.

The chain combines TRBV6-5 with TRBJ2-3, with D possibly TRBD1 on 6 matching bases. Germline V lookup: CDR1 MNHEY, CDR2 SVGAGI. Trimming removed 0 bases from V and 10 bases from J, with 14 bases in between. There are 14 residues in the CDR3. CDR3 coding DNA: TGTGCCAGCAGTTACTCGGGGCTGGGGGCGTCGCAGTATTTT. Its translation is CASSYSGLGASQYF.

The chain combines TRBV6-5 with TRBJ2-1, with a tentative D call TRBD2 (5 bases). CDR1 MNHEY and CDR2 SVGAGI come from the germline V gene. The CDR3 consists of 16 residues. V gave up 0 bases and J gave up 0 bases, with 9 bases separating them. CDR3 loop: CASSYSLGSSYNEQFF. CDR3 coding DNA: TGTGCCAGCAGTTACTCGCTGGGGAGCTCCTACAATGAGCAGTTCTTC.

The V call is TRBV12-3 or TRBV12-4, the J call TRBJ1-1; maybe TRBD1 (5 bases). This CDR3 is built from 12 residues. Trimming cost V 5 bases and J 5 bases, with 9 bases left between them. The CDR3 sequence is CASSTTATEAFF. The CDR3 nucleotides are TGTGCCAGCAGTACGACAGCTACTGAAGCTTTCTTT.

This rearrangement joins TRBV3-1 (or the pseudogene TRBV3-2) to TRBJ1-3, with D tentatively TRBD1 (6 bases). This CDR3 contains 16 residues. Per the germline V gene, CDR1 is LGHDT and CDR2 is YNNKEL (reference sequence). V gave up 5 bases and J gave up 0 bases, with 14 bases separating them. The CDR3 protein is CASSKSDRFSGNTIYF. The CDR3 DNA is TGTGCCAGCAGCAAGTCTGACAGGTTCTCTGGAAACACCATATATTTT.

The V gene is TRBV4-1, the J gene TRBJ1-1; 7 bases map to TRBD1. The CDR3 length is 15 residues. Germline V gives CDR1 MGHRA, CDR2 YSYEKL. Trimming took 3 bases from V and 4 from J; bases not matched to a gene: 8. The CDR3 loop is CASSHLGRGTTEAFF. In DNA form, the CDR3 reads TGCGCCAGCAGCCACCTGGGCAGGGGGACCACTGAAGCTTTCTTT.

V is TRBV6-6 and J is TRBJ2-7; the D is unclear. Germline CDR1 MNHNY, CDR2 SVGAGI (reference sequence). This CDR3 is 17 amino acids long. Trimming removed 5 bases from V and 7 bases from J, with 27 bases in between. The CDR3 is CASSPGFSVNFPWEQYF. As DNA, the CDR3 is TGTGCCAGCAGTCCCGGGTTCTCCGTAAACTTTCCGTGGGAGCAGTACTTC.

V is TRBV10-3 and J is TRBJ2-3; 15 bases are a match to TRBD2. From germline, CDR1 is ENHRY and CDR2 SYGVKD. J gave up 5 bases and V 2 bases, and 5 bases lay outside the gene matches. This CDR3 is 17 amino acids long. The CDR3 spells CAISERTSGGAVDTQYF. CDR3 DNA: TGTGCCATCAGTGAGAGGACTAGCGGGGGGGCGGTAGATACGCAGTATTTT.

The chain recombines TRBV11-3 with TRBJ2-3; D possibly corresponds to TRBD1 (7 bases). Trimming took off 1 base at V and 1 base at J, with 9 bases between the two ends. The CDR3 is 15 residues long. Germline values: CDR1 SGHNT, CDR2 YENEEA. The CDR3, as DNA: TGTGCCAGCAGCTTAGGCGGGACAGGCACAGATACGCAGTATTTT. Translated, it gives CASSLGGTGTDTQYF.

The rearrangement joins TRBV5-1 to TRBJ1-1; D might be TRBD1 (5 bases). The CDR3 runs to 16 residues. V was shortened by 3 bases and J by 0 bases, with 15 bases between the two germline ends. CDR1 SGHRS and CDR2 YFSETQ come from the germline V gene. In DNA form, the CDR3 reads TGCGCCAGCAGCTGGGGGGACTTTCTCATGAACACTGAAGCTTTCTTT. As protein: CASSWGDFLMNTEAFF. The full variable domain, with the rest looked up from reference TRBV5-1 and TRBJ1-1, is KAGVTQTPRYLIKTRGQQVTLSCSPISGHRSVSWYQQTPGQGLQFLFEYFSETQRNKGNFPGRFSGRQFSNSRSEMNVSTLELGDSALYLCASSWGDFLMNTEAFFGQGTRLTVV.

The chain couples TRBV19 to TRBJ2-7, with TRBD2 identical over 7 bases. The V segment lost 5 bases and the J segment 7 bases; nucleotides outside the gene matches: 8. CDR1 is LNHDA and CDR2 is SQIVND in the germline V gene (reference sequence). The CDR3 spans 13 residues. CDR3 protein: CASSSGRAGEQYF. The CDR3 bases are TGTGCCAGTAGTTCAGGGAGAGCGGGGGAGCAGTACTTC.

The chain links TRBV4-3 to TRBJ2-2; possibly TRBD1 for D (6 bases). CDR1 is LGHNA and CDR2 is YSLEER in the germline V gene. The CDR3 has 16 residues. The V gene lost 3 bases and the J gene lost 3 bases, with 14 bases spanning the gap. Here the CDR3 reads CASSQPTGQYTGELFF. As DNA, the CDR3 is TGCGCCAGCAGCCAGCCGACGGGACAATACACCGGGGAGCTGTTTTTT.

The sample holds one count of this clone. This chain uses TRBV25-1 with TRBJ1-1, with D tentatively TRBD1 (6 bases). The CDR3 is 17 residues long. Per germline, CDR1 MGHDK and CDR2 SYGVNS. The V end lost 5 bases, the J end lost 0 bases, and 19 bases lay between the germline ends. The CDR3 DNA reads as TGTGCCAGCAGTCCCCATATGGGGGCGGCGGTGAACACTGAAGCTTTCTTT. This sequence encodes CASSPHMGAAVNTEAFF.

The chain has TRBV29-1 and TRBJ2-7; TRBD1 aligns across 9 bases. The CDR3 loop spans 13 amino acids. V was pared by 5 bases and J by 2 bases, with 4 bases of the junction left unmatched. Germline V lookup: CDR1 SQVTM, CDR2 ANQGSEA. This chain's CDR3 is CSVQQGAPYEQYF. DNA for the CDR3: TGCAGCGTTCAACAGGGGGCCCCCTACGAGCAGTACTTC.

This sequence joins TRBV4-2 and TRBJ1-4, with TRBD1 identical over 8 bases. V shed 0 bases and J 7 bases; nucleotides not matched to a gene: 4. Germline CDR1 LGHNA, CDR2 YNFKEQ. CDR3 length: 15 residues. The CDR3 region has the DNA TGTGCCAGCAGCCAAGATCAGGGGGCGTCTGAAAAACTGTTTTTT. Its protein product is CASSQDQGASEKLFF.

The chain couples TRBV13 to TRBJ2-1; TRBD2 is a possible D gene (6 bases). This CDR3 region has 15 residues. CDR1 is PRHDT, CDR2 FYEKMQ, per germline (reference sequence). Trimming pared 7 bases from V and 3 bases from J, leaving 16 bases between. CDR3 DNA sequence: TGTGCCAGCACCCGCCAGCGGGTGAGCTACAATGAGCAGTTCTTC. It specifies CASTRQRVSYNEQFF. Looking up the rest from reference TRBV13 and TRBJ2-1 gives the full variable domain: AAGVIQSPRHLIKEKRETATLKCYPIPRHDTVYWYQQGPGQDPQFLISFYEKMQSDKGSIPDRFSAQQFSDYHSELNMSSLELGDSALYFCASTRQRVSYNEQFFGPGTRLTVL.

This clone showed up just once. The chain links TRBV6-5 to TRBJ2-7, with a possible D match to TRBD1 (6 bases). Trimming pared 2 bases from V and 6 bases from J, leaving 17 bases between. The CDR3 contains 15 residues. Germline V gene lookup returns CDR1 MNHEY and CDR2 SVGAGI. The CDR3: CASSYNRDKSGEQYF. The CDR3 DNA reads TGTGCCAGCAGTTACAACCGGGACAAGTCGGGCGAGCAGTACTTC.

The rearrangement links TRBV29-1 to TRBJ2-5; tentatively, D is TRBD1 (5 bases). Germline-derived CDR1 and CDR2 are SQVTM and ANQGSEA. This CDR3 spans 12 amino acids. V was clipped by 6 bases and J by 4 bases, with 12 bases between them. The CDR3 is CSVADMGETQYF. DNA for the CDR3: TGCAGCGTCGCGGACATGGGAGAGACCCAGTACTTC.

This clone was picked up one time. The sample has other DNA sequences that encode this CDR3 too. This chain connects TRBV5-4 to TRBJ2-3, with 7 bases matching TRBD2. V lost 2 bases and J lost 0; bases outside the gene matches: 3. The CDR3 is 15 residues long. Germline CDR1 reads SGHNT; CDR2 reads YYREEE (reference sequence). This CDR3 reads CASSLRAGSTDTQYF. The CDR3 DNA is TGTGCCAGCAGCTTACGAGCGGGAAGCACAGATACGCAGTATTTT.

This chain joins TRBV19 and TRBJ2-1; 11 bases are a match to TRBD2. From germline, CDR1 is LNHDA and CDR2 SQIVND (reference sequence). Trimming at V came to 6 bases and at J to 6 bases, leaving 13 bases not matched to a gene. CDR3 length: 17 amino acids. The CDR3 loop reads CASRELGPGLAANEQFF. The CDR3 bases are TGTGCCAGTAGAGAACTGGGACCGGGACTAGCGGCCAATGAGCAGTTCTTC.